This paragraph reports one T cell receptor (beta chain). The V gene's germline CDR1 is MNHEY and CDR2 SVGEGT. Trimming took 2 bases from V and 7 from J; bases not matched to a gene: 8. The CDR3 covers 15 residues. TCRdb re-called the 5' RACE reads with MiXCR, one entry per CDR3 protein. The repertoire includes over 350,000 distinct CDR3 sequences, roughly a quarter of them detected once, and roughly 9.7% sits in the top ten. The data derive from a study of T-cell memory formation after mild COVID-19. The source is an adult woman who had mild COVID-19 (a few samples of this study predate the infection). Cell type and time point are not known. J is TRBJ2-1 and V is TRBV6-2 or TRBV6-3, with TRBD1 matching over 7 bases. Specimen: PBMCs or a T cell subset sorted from them (not recorded which). This CDR3 is CASSYLARGQNEQFF. The CDR3 DNA sequence: TGTGCCAGCAGTTACCTAGCTAGGGGGCAGAATGAGCAGTTCTTC.